This paragraph reports one T cell receptor beta chain. Its antigen remains unidentified. Only in-frame clones appear in the TCRdb table, and some are missing; sequencing was by immunoSEQ multiplex PCR. Of about 2 million clones listed, approximately 94% are singletons. The sample belongs to a study of shared clonotypes between healthy human individuals. Study information: The cohort had a couple of women and a few men, ages 18 to 49. Findings of the study overall: Rarefaction revealed incomplete sorted-subset sequencing despite large depth.

CD45RO-negative cells were positively selected for CCR7, leaving out terminally differentiated effector memory CD45RA+ cells. Donors had no recently reported acute infections or vaccinations and were HIV-negative. All donors were Caucasian adults living in Nashville, Tennessee. This TCR was recovered from a young man in good health. The specimen sequenced was naive CD8+ T cells sorted from blood.

CDR3 bases: TGTGCCAGCAGCTTGGGTAGAGTGCAGAATTCACCCCTCCACTTT. Its translation is CASSLGRVQNSPLHF. The V call is TRBV5-4, the J call TRBJ1-6; D ambiguous. This CDR3 is 15 amino acids long. Per the germline V gene, CDR1 is SGHNT and CDR2 is YYREEE (reference sequence). Trimming took 0 bases from V and 7 from J, leaving 11 bases between them.